This T cell receptor (beta chain) was sequenced for a study of Graves' ophthalmopathy and Graves' hyperthyroidism. Deletions cut 6 bases from V and 3 bases from J, with 15 bases between. In germline, CDR1 is ENHRY, CDR2 SYGVKD. The CDR3 length is 15 residues. RNA transcripts served as template for amplifying TCR beta CDR3 sequences. First-round RT-PCR relied on HTBI primers, and a second-round multiplex PCR came next. One entry per CDR3 protein results from TCRdb running MiXCR on the multiplex PCR reads. The sample records almost 750,000 distinct CDR3 sequences, around 40% being singletons. V is TRBV10-3 and J is TRBJ1-3; the D is unclear. The specimen was peripheral blood. This clonotype was obtained from an adult man with Graves' ophthalmopathy. The CDR3 loop is CAISPKGTLGNTIYF. Written as DNA, the CDR3 is TGTGCCATCAGCCCGAAGGGAACTCTTGGAAACACCATATATTTT.